Below, 8 T cell receptor beta chains from the same sample are listed, as sequenced in a study of blood T cell repertoires in COVID-19. TCRdb's copy holds only in-frame clones and misses some; the assay was immunoSEQ multiplex PCR. The sample lists more than 85,000 clones; approximately 76% were seen once. Material: peripheral blood. All receptors derive from a woman in her 70s with acute or convalescent COVID-19.

J is TRBJ1-3 and V is TRBV6-5; 9 bases map to TRBD1. V dropped 2 bases and J dropped 4; count of bases not matched to a gene: 3. This CDR3 has 15 residues. Germline CDR1 and CDR2: MNHEY and SVGAGI. The CDR3 DNA is TGTGCCAGCAGTTACGCCGGGACAGGGGGAAACACCATATATTTT. It specifies CASSYAGTGGNTIYF.

The chain links TRBV23-1 to TRBJ1-1, with 8 nucleotides matching TRBD1. TRBV23-1 is recorded as an ORF, its role being uncertain. The V segment lost 7 bases and the J segment 4 bases; nucleotides outside the gene matches: 8. This CDR3 has 14 amino acids. CDR3 loop: CASTSPDRVTEAFF. In nucleotides, the CDR3 is TGCGCCAGCACCTCACCGGACAGGGTCACTGAAGCTTTCTTT.

The J gene is TRBJ1-1, the V gene TRBV5-1; 7 nucleotides align to TRBD1. CDR1 and CDR2 (germline): SGHRS, YFSETQ. The CDR3 consists of 14 residues. The ends lost 2 bases at V and 5 bases at J; junction bases unmatched: 6. The DNA of the CDR3 is TGCGCCAGCAGCTTTACTAGGGGGCTGACTGAAGCTTTCTTT. Protein sequence: CASSFTRGLTEAFF.

This clone is labeled medium-sized. J is TRBJ2-7 and V is TRBV28, with 8 bases that match TRBD2. The germline V gene encodes CDR1 MDHEN and CDR2 SYDVKM. The CDR3 loop spans 14 amino acids. V lost 7 bases to trimming and J lost 0 bases; unmatched junction nucleotides: 5. CDR3 residues: CASIAGGPSYEQYF. In DNA, the CDR3 is TGTGCCAGCATCGCGGGGGGCCCCTCCTACGAGCAGTACTTC.

The chain joins TRBV3-1 (or the pseudogene TRBV3-2) to TRBJ2-3; D perhaps matches TRBD1 (5 bases). The germline V gene has CDR1 LGHDT and CDR2 YNNKEL (reference sequence). The CDR3 is 16 amino acids. The V end lost 0 bases, the J end lost 2 bases, and 12 bases lay between the germline ends. The CDR3 loop reads CASSQDRQPITDTQYF. The CDR3 nucleotides read TGTGCCAGCAGCCAAGATCGACAGCCCATCACAGATACGCAGTATTTT.

This chain joins TRBV19 and TRBJ2-7; TRBD2 agrees at 10 bases. In germline, CDR1 is LNHDA, CDR2 SQIVND (reference sequence). Unmatched junction bases numbered 4, after V lost 3 bases and J lost 2 bases. The CDR3 runs to 15 residues. The CDR3 DNA sequence: TGTGCCAGTAGTATTAAGAGCGGGGGGGCCTACGAGCAGTACTTC. It specifies CASSIKSGGAYEQYF. Looking up the rest from reference TRBV19 and TRBJ2-7 gives the full variable domain: DGGITQSPKYLFRKEGQNVTLSCEQNLNHDAMYWYRQDPGQGLRLIYYSQIVNDFQKGDIAEGYSVSREKKESFPLTVTSAQKNPTAFYLCASSIKSGGAYEQYFGPGTRLTVT.

The chain is built from TRBV7-2 and TRBJ1-3; D uncertain. V shed 1 base and J shed 0 bases, with 7 bases lying between them. The CDR3 extends over 15 amino acids. In germline, CDR1 is SGHTA, CDR2 FQGNSA. CDR3 DNA: TGTGCCAGCAGCTTAGATGCGGGCTCTGGAAACACCATATATTTT. Protein sequence: CASSLDAGSGNTIYF.

The chain employs TRBV5-6 and TRBJ2-7; D is undetermined. With 4 bases removed from V and 1 base from J, the gap between germline ends came to 6 bases. This CDR3 spans 12 amino acids. Germline CDR1 and CDR2: SGHDT and YYEEEE. The CDR3 is CASSTKSYEQYF. DNA of the CDR3: TGTGCCAGCAGCACAAAATCCTACGAGCAGTACTTC.